The following is a TCR beta chain sequence with its context. The antigen it binds to is not known. Base qualities are not recorded, but no much larger clone differs from it by a single base. These data belong to a study of blood T cell repertoires in COVID-19 (TCRdb year 2020). Looking at the study overall: Collaborator samples came from the United States, Italy and Spain and covered acute and convalescent phases of COVID-19. Sample metadata almost always included a de-identified subject ID, COVID-19 status, age in years and sex. Samples were obtained from the ongoing ImmuneRACE study (first 160 participants) and from about 1,300 subjects provided by 6 global collaborators. A freely available public database, intended as a resource for researchers studying the immune response to SARS-CoV-2, is where the repertoires were released. The prospective study material was composed of cDNA or gDNA derived from T cells, B-cell-depleted T cells, or PBMCs. The dataset comprised deeply sampled blood TCRbeta repertoires from subjects exposed to, actively infected with, or recovered from COVID-19. Where available, HLA class I and class II types were taken from metadata supplied by the sample provider and were not determined by assay-based typing.

TCRbeta CDR3 regions were amplified from genomic DNA by means of the immunoSEQ Assay, a bias-controlled multiplex PCR. The study's own analysis went as follows. The number of nucleated cells in each sample was estimated by amplification of reference gene primers within the assay. Sequence reads were collapsed and filtered to measure the absolute abundance of every unique TCRbeta CDR3 rearrangement. For each sample, productive Simpson clonality was calculated as the square root of Simpson's diversity index across productive rearrangements. The immuneACCESS repertoire file appears here via TCRdb, limited to in-frame rearrangements. These files lack a portion of the clones; in checked studies, under half of the deficit traces to unresolved V genes, and the cause of the others is not known. V and J calls and clone size are given by that table; D and trimming were obtained from the DNA. The sample table holds about 100,000 clones, of which roughly 80% were seen once. The ten largest clonotypes hold roughly 4.4% of the sample.

Collaborating institutions collected whole blood in K2EDTA tubes following their own protocols. For TCRbeta analysis, collaborator samples were shipped as frozen whole blood, as isolated PBMCs, or as DNA extracted from either sample type. The investigation overall reported the following: The quantity of clinical and demographic metadata differed by source and by participant and was supplied without curation.

Sequencing was performed on peripheral blood. The source is a human donor in a cohort sampled during active COVID-19.

The DNA sequence reads TGTGCCAGCAGCCAAGAAACAGGGGGCGCACCCAGCAATCAGCCCCAGCATTTT. Its product reads: CASSQETGGAPSNQPQHF. The sequence links TRBV4-2 to TRBJ1-5; 9 of the junction bases match TRBD1. Looking up the germline V gene yields CDR1 LGHNA and CDR2 YNFKEQ. The CDR3, cysteine through phenylalanine, is 18 amino acids long. Kept here is only the CDR3 DNA, which spans 54 bases and is read in frame from base 1. Here V drops 0 bases and J drops 1 base, and the junction holds 7 bases not matched to any gene.